These T cell receptor beta chains were read from a single sample in a study of blood T cell repertoires in COVID-19. Data came from immunoSEQ multiplex PCR; TCRdb stores just in-frame clones and leaves some out. The sample has fewer than 85,000 clones; around 88% are singletons. Sequencing was performed on peripheral blood. The source is a woman aged 55-70 years with acute or convalescent COVID-19. Both conserved end residues are part of each CDR3. The D gene is left open where the match is weak. Clone sizes are given selectively: once, few, many, or a class where the clone is expanded.

>TRBJ2-7|NA|TRBD2|TRBV7-2
TGTGCCAGCAGCACGGGTAGCGGGGGCGGGTACGAGCAGTACTTC
CASSTGSGGGYEQYF
>TRBJ2-7|NA|TRBD2|TRBV9
TGTGCCAGCAGCGCGGGACTAGCGGGAGGAGTACACGAGCAGTACTTC
CASSAGLAGGVHEQYF
>TRBJ2-7|NA|TRBD2|TRBV28
TGTGCCAGCAGTTTATTGGCGGGGGGGACGTGGGACGAGCAGTACTTC
CASSLLAGGTWDEQYF
>TRBJ2-1|NA|TRBD2|TRBV11-2
TGTGCCAGCAGTTTGCAACTAGCGACGAATGAGCAGTTCTTC
CASSLQLATNEQFF
>TRBJ1-6|NA|TRBD1|TRBV28
TGTGCCAGCAGTTTGGGGCCAGGGGGCATTGGGTTCCACTTT
CASSLGPGGIGFHF
>TRBJ2-3|NA|TRBD1|TRBV4-2
TGTGCCAGCAGCCAGGCCCCGACAGGGAAAGATACGCAGTATTTT
CASSQAPTGKDTQYF
>TRBJ1-5|NA|TRBD1|TRBV12-5
TGTGCTAGTGGTTTTTCAGGGGGCGGACAGCCCCAGCATTTT
CASGFSGGGQPQHF
>TRBJ2-3|NA|NA|TRBV29-1
TGCAGCGTAAGCCGGGACTTAGGCACAGATACGCAGTATTTT
CSVSRDLGTDTQYF
>TRBJ1-2|NA|NA|TRBV7-8
TGTGCCAGCAGCCAAATGGGGAGTTACACCTTC
CASSQMGSYTF
>TRBJ2-7|NA|NA|TRBV24-1
TGTGCCACCAGTGTGAGTTCGGTTTTACTCTCCTACGAGCAGTACTTC
CATSVSSVLLSYEQYF
>TRBJ2-2|NA|NA|TRBV7-2
TGTGCCAGCAGCTCAAGGCGCGGGTCGGCCGCCGGGGAGCTGTTTTTT
CASSSRRGSAAGELFF
>TRBJ2-1|NA|NA|TRBV9
TGTGCCAGCAGCGTAGGTACAGGGTTTTTTGAGCAGTTCTTC
CASSVGTGFFEQFF
>TRBJ1-2|NA|NA|TRBV12-3/TRBV12-4
TGTGCCAGCAGCGTACAGCTGGACTATGGCTACACCTTC
CASSVQLDYGYTF
>TRBJ2-5|NA|TRBD2|TRBV4-2
TGTGCCAGCAGCCAAGCGGGGGGAGCGGGGGGGCTGTCAGAGACCCAGTACTTC
CASSQAGGAGGLSETQYF
>TRBJ2-1|NA|NA|TRBV9
TGTGCCAGCAGCGCCCACGTAGCGCCCTCCTACAATGAGCAGTTCTTC
CASSAHVAPSYNEQFF
>TRBJ1-1|NA|TRBD1|TRBV10-3
TGTGCCATCGGCAGGACAGGGTACACTGAAGCTTTCTTT
CAIGRTGYTEAFF
>TRBJ1-5|NA|NA|TRBV7-2
TGTGCCAGCAGCTTAGATCCTACGGGTTCGTGGCCCCAGCATTTT
CASSLDPTGSWPQHF
>TRBJ1-2|few|NA|TRBV10-3
TGTGCCATCAGTAGACAGTCGGAGGGCTACACCTTC
CAISRQSEGYTF
>TRBJ2-1|NA|NA|TRBV12-3/TRBV12-4
TGTGCCACCCTTATGTACAATGAGCAGTTCTTC
CATLMYNEQFF
>TRBJ1-2|NA|TRBD1|TRBV24-1
TGTGCCACCAGTGATGGCGGACAGGGGGAGGGCTACACCTTC
CATSDGGQGEGYTF
>TRBJ2-2|NA|NA|TRBV7-3
TGTGCCAGCAGCTCCAAGAACACCGGGGAGCTGTTTTTT
CASSSKNTGELFF
>TRBJ1-3|NA|NA|TRBV6-5
TGTGCCAGTTACTCTGGAAACACCATATATTTT
CASYSGNTIYF
>TRBJ1-3|NA|TRBD1|TRBV5-1
TGCGCCAGCAGACAGACTACAGGGGATTACACCATATATTTT
CASRQTTGDYTIYF
>TRBJ2-3|NA|NA|TRBV5-1
TGCGCCAGCAGCTCACGACAGTTTACTTTCACAGATACGCAGTATTTT
CASSSRQFTFTDTQYF